Presented here are 6 T cell receptor beta chains from one specimen sequenced in a study of shared clonotypes between healthy human individuals (dated by TCRdb to the early 2020s). The receptor library was made with the immunoSEQ multiplex PCR assay. The table was pulled from immuneACCESS by TCRdb, which kept in-frame rearrangements only. Such tables lose some clones; where checked, under half of the loss comes from unresolved V genes, and the rest has no known cause. The sample table holds about 580,000 clones, of which roughly 98% were seen once. Roughly 0.29% of the sample is in the top ten clones. For the CD8 naive samples, CD45RO-negative cells were positively selected for CCR7, yielding a CD45RA+CCR7+ population from which TemRA cells were excluded. The sequenced material came from naive CD8+ T cells sorted from blood. This specimen's cell subset or site label, interpreted: CD45RA+CCR7+. The source of these receptors is a man aged 30 to 39 in good health.

For the CDR3, the DNA is TGCAGCGTTTTGACAGGGGACGGCAATGAGCAGTTCTTC. Translating it yields CSVLTGDGNEQFF. V is TRBV29-1 and J is TRBJ2-1, with 8 bases matching TRBD1. Germline lookup yields CDR1 SQVTM and CDR2 ANQGSEA. The CDR3 spans 13 residues. With V trimmed by 5 bases and J by 6 bases, 6 bases remained unmatched.

The chain has TRBV11-3 and TRBJ2-7, with a possible D match to TRBD1 (6 bases). The V and J ends lost 5 bases and 3 bases respectively, with 14 bases between them. Germline CDR1 SGHNT, CDR2 YENEEA. The CDR3 runs 14 residues. The CDR3 here is CASSPTGTGYEQYF. The CDR3 nucleotides read TGTGCCAGCAGCCCGACAGGTACCGGCTACGAGCAGTACTTC. The variable domain in full, completed from reference TRBV11-3 and TRBJ2-7, reads EAGVVQSPRYKIIEKKQPVAFWCNPISGHNTLYWYLQNLGQGPELLIRYENEEAVDDSQLPKDRFSAERLKGVDSTLKIQPAELGDSAVYLCASSPTGTGYEQYFGPGTRLTVT.

This chain connects TRBV4-1 to TRBJ2-7; 9 bases align to TRBD2. Germline CDR1 reads MGHRA; CDR2 reads YSYEKL. CDR3 size: 15 residues. V lost 1 base to trimming and J lost 2 bases; unmatched junction nucleotides: 3. The CDR3 spells CASSQVAGEAYEQYF. CDR3 DNA sequence: TGCGCCAGCAGCCAAGTAGCGGGAGAGGCCTACGAGCAGTACTTC.

The gene calls are TRBV19 and TRBJ2-7, with 12 bases fitting TRBD2. Germline V CDR1 and CDR2: LNHDA, SQIVND (reference sequence). V shed 5 bases and J 4 bases; nucleotides not matched to a gene: 15. This CDR3 is 18 amino acids long. The chain's CDR3 is CASSLPGTSGPPGYEQYF. DNA of the CDR3: TGTGCCAGTAGTCTCCCGGGGACTAGCGGGCCCCCAGGGTACGAGCAGTACTTC.

The rearrangement joins TRBV2 to TRBJ2-7, with 8 bases lining up with TRBD2. This CDR3 has 15 amino acids. V trimming: 4 bases; J trimming: 0 bases; junction bases outside the gene matches: 5. Germline V gene sequence: CDR1 SNHLY, CDR2 FYNNEI. The CDR3 coding sequence is TGTGCCAGCAGTGCCGGGACTAGGAGCTCCTACGAGCAGTACTTC. Its translation is CASSAGTRSSYEQYF.

The chain combines TRBV13 with TRBJ2-1, with 9 bases matching TRBD2. CDR3 length: 16 residues. Trimming at V came to 3 bases and at J to 8 bases, leaving 11 bases not matched to a gene. The germline V gene has CDR1 PRHDT and CDR2 FYEKMQ (reference sequence). The CDR3 protein is CASSFPGGRAVDEQFF. For the CDR3, the DNA is TGTGCCAGCAGCTTCCCCGGCGGGAGGGCCGTCGATGAGCAGTTCTTC.